A single sample is the source of the 23 T cell receptor beta chains below, sequenced in a study of a mutant IDH1 vaccine in newly diagnosed glioma. Time point reported: week 47, end of study. The study gave 300 ug of mutant IDH1 20-mer peptide per vaccine dose, with topical imiquimod. Antigen specificity for these receptors is unknown. This table comes from immunoSEQ multiplex PCR, and its TCRdb copy is limited to in-frame clones, with some not included. The sample comprises around 84,000 clones, 70% to 90% of which are singletons, and more than 4.5% rests with the top ten. This sample comprised PBMCs, obtained from a glioma patient whose treatment included an IDH1 peptide vaccine. Every receptor here comes from a man aged 35 to 55 with glioma.

J is TRBJ2-7 and V is TRBV7-8; 8 nucleotides agree with TRBD1. Germline V gene data show CDR1 as SGHVS and CDR2 as FQNEAQ. The CDR3 consists of 14 residues. V was clipped by 1 base and J by 4 bases; unmatched bases: 3. The CDR3 loop is CASSLVDREYEQYF. The CDR3 DNA is TGTGCCAGCAGCTTAGTGGACAGGGAGTACGAGCAGTACTTC. Using reference TRBV7-8 and TRBJ2-7 for the parts outside the CDR3, the full variable domain is GAGVSQSPRYKVAKRGQDVALRCDPISGHVSLFWYQQALGQGPEFLTYFQNEAQLDKSGLPSDRFFAERPEGSVSTLKIQRTQQEDSAVYLCASSLVDREYEQYFGPGTRLTVT.

CDR3: CASSPGLAGGRNEQFF. The CDR3 bases are TGTGCCAGTAGTCCCGGACTAGCGGGAGGCCGAAATGAGCAGTTCTTC. The chain uses TRBV19 and TRBJ2-1, with 14 bases identical to TRBD2. J lost 7 bases, V lost 5 bases, and 7 bases had no gene match. Per germline, CDR1 LNHDA and CDR2 SQIVND (reference sequence). The CDR3 is 16 amino acids.

The rearrangement joins TRBV7-3 to TRBJ2-7; 9 bases match TRBD1. CDR1 SGHTA and CDR2 FQGTGA come from the germline V gene. The CDR3 length is 15 residues. V was clipped by 4 bases and J by 6 bases; unmatched bases: 10. The CDR3 DNA reads TGTGCCAGCAGCTCAAGACAGGGGGTCGGGTCCGAGCAGTACTTC. Translated: CASSSRQGVGSEQYF.

The chain is built from TRBV9 and TRBJ2-2; 7 bases map to TRBD2. V gave up 0 bases and J gave up 2 bases; unmatched junction bases: 4. The CDR3 contains 16 residues. Germline lookup yields CDR1 SGDLS and CDR2 YYNGEE. Written as DNA, the CDR3 is TGTGCCAGCAGCGTAGCGGGGGGACTAAACACCGGGGAGCTGTTTTTT. It encodes CASSVAGGLNTGELFF.

The chain uses TRBV30 and TRBJ1-3; D not certain. CDR1 GTSNPN and CDR2 SVGIG come from the germline V gene (reference sequence). The CDR3 extends over 12 amino acids. V lost 4 bases, J lost 4 bases, and 8 bases lay in between. This chain's CDR3 is CAWTLVGNTIYF. CDR3 bases: TGTGCCTGGACCTTAGTAGGAAACACCATATATTTT. The variable domain in full, completed from reference TRBV30 and TRBJ1-3, reads SQTIHQWPATLVQPVGSPLSLECTVEGTSNPNLYWYRQAAGRGLQLLFYSVGIGQISSEVPQNLSASRPQDRQFILSSKKLLLSDSGFYLCAWTLVGNTIYFGEGSWLTVV.

The J gene is TRBJ1-1, the V gene TRBV7-3; D remains ambiguous. The CDR3 has 13 amino acids. The V end was cut by 2 bases, the J end by 3 bases, with 7 bases between. Germline V gene sequence: CDR1 SGHTA, CDR2 FQGTGA. CDR3 sequence (DNA): TGTGCCAGCAGCTTACGAAGTTACACTGAAGCTTTCTTT. This encodes CASSLRSYTEAFF.

The chain links TRBV12-5 to TRBJ1-2; D unresolved. The V end was cut by 1 base, the J end by 4 bases, with 4 bases between. The CDR3 runs to 12 residues. Germline CDR1 LGHNT, CDR2 FRNRAP. For the CDR3, the DNA is TGTGCTAGTGGTTTGGGGAGCTATGGCTACACCTTC. This encodes CASGLGSYGYTF.

This clone appeared once. The rearrangement uses TRBV28 and TRBJ2-5, with 7 bases aligning to TRBD2. The CDR3 spans 15 residues. V lost 8 bases to trimming and J lost 1 base; unmatched junction nucleotides: 10. In germline, CDR1 is MDHEN, CDR2 SYDVKM. The CDR3 sequence: CASRYLAALQETQYF. DNA of the CDR3: TGTGCCAGCCGATACCTAGCGGCTCTCCAAGAGACCCAGTACTTC.

The DNA of the CDR3 is TGTGCCAGCAGCCCACGGGACTCATTCCCAGATACGCAGTATTTT. Translated: CASSPRDSFPDTQYF. The chain combines TRBV5-4 with TRBJ2-3; D is perhaps TRBD2 (6 bases). The CDR3 sequence is 15 residues long. Germline values: CDR1 SGHNT, CDR2 YYREEE (reference sequence). V was trimmed by 4 bases and J by 4 bases, leaving 16 bases between them.

The rearrangement joins TRBV19 to TRBJ1-4; 9 bases agree with TRBD1. V dropped 8 bases and J dropped 7; count of bases not matched to a gene: 11. This CDR3 spans 15 amino acids. CDR1 is LNHDA, CDR2 SQIVND, per germline (reference sequence). DNA of the CDR3: TGTGCCAGTTCTGTCCCCGGGACAGGGTTTGAAAAACTGTTTTTT. Amino acid sequence: CASSVPGTGFEKLFF.

The chain is built from TRBV28 and TRBJ2-7; possibly TRBD1 or TRBD2 for D (5 bases each). The CDR3 length is 12 residues. CDR1 and CDR2 from the germline V gene are MDHEN and SYDVKM. Trimming stripped 6 bases from V and 2 bases from J, with 8 bases between. CDR3 nucleotide sequence: TGTGCCAGCAGCCGGGGCCCCTACGAGCAGTACTTC. This codes for CASSRGPYEQYF.

The V gene is TRBV7-2, the J gene TRBJ1-1; weak D call: TRBD1 (6 bases). Germline values: CDR1 SGHTA, CDR2 FQGNSA. The CDR3 runs to 14 residues. V shed 7 bases and J shed 1 base, with 13 bases lying between them. CDR3 sequence (DNA): TGTGCCAGCACCCCCCACAGGGCGAACACTGAAGCTTTCTTT. It yields the protein CASTPHRANTEAFF.

The rearrangement joins TRBV2 to TRBJ2-7, with D maybe TRBD2 (5 bases). This CDR3 region has 12 residues. V dropped 5 bases and J dropped 7 bases, with 12 bases sitting between them. Germline V gives CDR1 SNHLY, CDR2 FYNNEI. The CDR3, as DNA: TGTGCCAGCAGTAGGGAGTTGAAGGAGCAGTACTTC. Translating gives CASSRELKEQYF.

V usage is TRBV7-2 and J usage is TRBJ1-2; D possibly corresponds to TRBD1 (5 bases). Germline V lookup: CDR1 SGHTA, CDR2 FQGNSA. The CDR3 runs to 16 residues. Trimming took off 0 bases at V and 4 bases at J, with 15 bases between the two ends. CDR3 bases: TGTGCCAGCAGCTTAGCGGGCCAGGGCGTGGGCTATGGCTACACCTTC. Translating gives CASSLAGQGVGYGYTF. Drawing the rest from reference TRBV7-2 and TRBJ1-2, the complete variable domain is GAGVSQSPSNKVTEKGKDVELRCDPISGHTALYWYRQSLGQGLEFLIYFQGNSAPDKSGLPSDRFSAERTGGSVSTLTIQRTQQEDSAVYLCASSLAGQGVGYGYTFGSGTRLTVV.

The chain has TRBV5-8 and TRBJ2-7; 11 bases map to TRBD2. Per germline, CDR1 SGHTS and CDR2 YDEGEE. Trimming cost V 0 bases and J 2 bases; bases outside gene matches: 1. There are 15 residues in the CDR3. CDR3 loop: CASSLGGLAAYEQYF. The DNA of the CDR3 is TGTGCCAGCAGCTTGGGGGGACTAGCGGCCTACGAGCAGTACTTC.

This chain links TRBV18 with TRBJ1-6, with D possibly matching TRBD1 (6 bases). CDR1 and CDR2 (germline): KGHSH, LQKENI. V lost 1 base and J 8 bases, leaving 15 bases between the germline ends. The CDR3 is 16 amino acids. CDR3 nucleotide sequence: TGTGCCAGCTCACCACGGTTTACAGGGACGGATTCACCCCTCCACTTT. Protein sequence: CASSPRFTGTDSPLHF.

In its sample, this clone was seen a few times. For the CDR3, the DNA is TGCGCCAGCAGCTTGGTTGCGGGGGCCGGGGATACGCAGTATTTT. Amino acid sequence: CASSLVAGAGDTQYF. J is TRBJ2-3 and V is TRBV5-1; possible D gene TRBD2, 7 bases. The germline gives CDR1 SGHRS, CDR2 YFSETQ. The CDR3 is 15 amino acids. Trimming pared 0 bases from V and 6 bases from J, leaving 14 bases between. The whole variable domain, remainder taken from reference TRBV5-1 and TRBJ2-3, is KAGVTQTPRYLIKTRGQQVTLSCSPISGHRSVSWYQQTPGQGLQFLFEYFSETQRNKGNFPGRFSGRQFSNSRSEMNVSTLELGDSALYLCASSLVAGAGDTQYFGPGTRLTVL.

The chain links TRBV5-5 to TRBJ2-1; the D gene is possibly TRBD2 (6 bases). The CDR3 has 16 residues. Germline-derived CDR1 and CDR2 are SGHKS and YYEKEE (reference sequence). Trimming removed 0 bases from V and 9 bases from J, with 19 bases in between. The CDR3 bases are TGTGCCAGCAGCTTGGTCTGGACGGAGGGTAGGGGTGAGCAGTTCTTC. Translation: CASSLVWTEGRGEQFF.

The chain joins TRBV7-8 to TRBJ1-2, with 8 bases matching TRBD1. There are 16 residues in the CDR3. Germline CDR1 reads SGHVS; CDR2 reads FQNEAQ. V lost 4 bases, J lost 5 bases, and 12 bases stayed unmatched. As DNA, the CDR3 is TGTGCCAGCAGCTCCCAGAGACAGGGGCGGAGGTATGGCTACACCTTC. It yields the protein CASSSQRQGRRYGYTF.

This sequence joins TRBV28 and TRBJ1-1; weak D call: TRBD1 (6 bases). The CDR3 is made up of 16 amino acids. The ends were cut back, 5 bases at V and 5 bases at J, with 21 bases in the middle. Germline loops: CDR1 MDHEN, CDR2 SYDVKM. CDR3 nucleotide sequence: TGTGCCAGCAGTCCTTCCCGGGGGCAGGGTGGTACTGAAGCTTTCTTT. Its protein is CASSPSRGQGGTEAFF.

This chain links TRBV4-3 with TRBJ2-5; D may correspond to TRBD1 or TRBD2 (7 bases each). Matching the DNA end better, TRBJ2-7 makes the J call doubtful. This CDR3 is built from 16 residues. Germline V gene sequence: CDR1 LGHNA, CDR2 YSLEER. The CDR3 reads CASSQWAAGGEYEQYF. As DNA, the CDR3 is TGCGCCAGCAGCCAATGGGCGGCAGGGGGGGAGTACGAGCAGTACTTC.

The CDR3 DNA reads as TGTGCCAGCTCACCGGGGAGAAGGGACAGCAAGTACTTC. Amino acid sequence: CASSPGRRDSKYF. This chain joins TRBV18 and TRBJ2-4; the match to TRBD1 covers 7 bases. With V trimmed by 3 bases and J by 14 bases, 10 bases remained unmatched. CDR1 and CDR2 from the germline V gene are KGHSH and LQKENI. The CDR3 is 13 residues long.

The chain recombines TRBV10-3 with TRBJ2-7, with TRBD2 matching over 8 bases. This CDR3 is built from 15 residues. Germline V gene lookup returns CDR1 ENHRY and CDR2 SYGVKD. The V and J ends lost 0 bases and 2 bases, in that order; junction bases with no gene match: 3. The CDR3 sequence: CAISESTAGAYEQYF. The DNA for the CDR3 is TGTGCCATCAGTGAGTCGACAGCGGGAGCCTACGAGCAGTACTTC.